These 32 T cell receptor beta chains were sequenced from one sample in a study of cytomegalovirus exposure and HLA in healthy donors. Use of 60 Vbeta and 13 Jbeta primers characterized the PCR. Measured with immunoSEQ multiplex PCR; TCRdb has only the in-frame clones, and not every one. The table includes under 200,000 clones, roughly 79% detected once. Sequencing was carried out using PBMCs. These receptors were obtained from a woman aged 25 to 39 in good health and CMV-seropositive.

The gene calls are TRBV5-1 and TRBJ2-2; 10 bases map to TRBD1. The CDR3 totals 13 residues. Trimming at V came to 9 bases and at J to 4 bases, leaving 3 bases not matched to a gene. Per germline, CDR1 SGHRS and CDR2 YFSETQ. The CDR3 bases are TGCGCCACGCGACAGGGGGCCACCGGGGAGCTGTTTTTT. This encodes CATRQGATGELFF. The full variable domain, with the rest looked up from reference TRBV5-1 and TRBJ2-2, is KAGVTQTPRYLIKTRGQQVTLSCSPISGHRSVSWYQQTPGQGLQFLFEYFSETQRNKGNFPGRFSGRQFSNSRSEMNVSTLELGDSALYLCATRQGATGELFFGEGSRLTVL.

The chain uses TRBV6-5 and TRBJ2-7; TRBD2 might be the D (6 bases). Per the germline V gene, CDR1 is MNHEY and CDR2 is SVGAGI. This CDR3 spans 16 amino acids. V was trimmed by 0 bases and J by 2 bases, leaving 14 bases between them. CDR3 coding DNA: TGTGCCAGCAGTTACTCGGTCGGGGAGGCTGCCTACGAGCAGTACTTC. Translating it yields CASSYSVGEAAYEQYF.

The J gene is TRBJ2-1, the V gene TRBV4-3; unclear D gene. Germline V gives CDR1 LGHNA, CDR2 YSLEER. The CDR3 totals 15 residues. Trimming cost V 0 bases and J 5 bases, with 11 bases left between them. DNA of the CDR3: TGCGCCAGCAGCCAAGACGGTCCGTTCGACAATGAGCAGTTCTTC. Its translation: CASSQDGPFDNEQFF.

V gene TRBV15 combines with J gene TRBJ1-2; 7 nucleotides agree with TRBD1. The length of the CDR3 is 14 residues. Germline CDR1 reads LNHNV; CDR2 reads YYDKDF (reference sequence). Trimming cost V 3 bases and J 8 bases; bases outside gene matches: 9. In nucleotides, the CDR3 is TGTGCCACCAGCAGGGGACAGACTCCAGGGGGCTACACCTTC. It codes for CATSRGQTPGGYTF.

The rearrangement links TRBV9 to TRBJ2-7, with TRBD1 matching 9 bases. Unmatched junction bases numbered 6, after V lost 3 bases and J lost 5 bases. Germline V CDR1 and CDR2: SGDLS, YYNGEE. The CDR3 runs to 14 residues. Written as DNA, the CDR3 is TGTGCCAGCAGCGACGGGACAGGGATCAACGAGCAGTACTTC. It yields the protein CASSDGTGINEQYF.

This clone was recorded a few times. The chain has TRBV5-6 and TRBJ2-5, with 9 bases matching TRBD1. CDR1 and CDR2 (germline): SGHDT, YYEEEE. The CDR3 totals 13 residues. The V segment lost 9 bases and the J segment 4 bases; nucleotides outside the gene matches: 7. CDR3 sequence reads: CAMTDRGRETQYF. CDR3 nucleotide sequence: TGTGCCATGACGGACAGGGGAAGAGAGACCCAGTACTTC.

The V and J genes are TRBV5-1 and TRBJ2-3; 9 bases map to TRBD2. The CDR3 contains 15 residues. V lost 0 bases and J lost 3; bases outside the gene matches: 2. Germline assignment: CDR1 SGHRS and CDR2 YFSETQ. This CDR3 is CASSLVAGVTDTQYF. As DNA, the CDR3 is TGCGCCAGCAGCTTGGTAGCGGGGGTAACAGATACGCAGTATTTT.

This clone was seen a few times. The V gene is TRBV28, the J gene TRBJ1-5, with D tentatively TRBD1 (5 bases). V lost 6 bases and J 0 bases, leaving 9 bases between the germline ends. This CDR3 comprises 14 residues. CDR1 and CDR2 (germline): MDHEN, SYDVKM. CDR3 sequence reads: CASRTAHSNQPQHF. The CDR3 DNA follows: TGTGCCAGCAGGACAGCCCATAGCAATCAGCCCCAGCATTTT.

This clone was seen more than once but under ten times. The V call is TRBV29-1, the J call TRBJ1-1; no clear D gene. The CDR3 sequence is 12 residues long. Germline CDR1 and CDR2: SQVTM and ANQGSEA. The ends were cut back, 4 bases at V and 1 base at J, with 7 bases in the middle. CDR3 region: CSVGHQNTEAFF. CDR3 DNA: TGCAGCGTTGGACACCAGAACACTGAAGCTTTCTTT.

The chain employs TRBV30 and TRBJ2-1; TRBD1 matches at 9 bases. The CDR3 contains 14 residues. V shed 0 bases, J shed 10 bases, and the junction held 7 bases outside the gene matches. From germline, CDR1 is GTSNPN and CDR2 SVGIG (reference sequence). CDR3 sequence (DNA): TGTGCCTGGAGTGTCCGGACAGGGGATTCGGAGCAGTTCTTC. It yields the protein CAWSVRTGDSEQFF.

CDR3 amino acids: CASSSRRPGTGYNEQFF. The CDR3 region has the DNA TGCGCCAGCAGCTCACGACGTCCGGGGACAGGTTACAATGAGCAGTTCTTC. The chain carries TRBV5-1 and TRBJ2-1; 8 bases match TRBD1. The CDR3 has 17 residues. V shed 3 bases, J shed 4 bases, and the junction held 12 bases outside the gene matches. CDR1 is SGHRS and CDR2 is YFSETQ in the germline V gene.

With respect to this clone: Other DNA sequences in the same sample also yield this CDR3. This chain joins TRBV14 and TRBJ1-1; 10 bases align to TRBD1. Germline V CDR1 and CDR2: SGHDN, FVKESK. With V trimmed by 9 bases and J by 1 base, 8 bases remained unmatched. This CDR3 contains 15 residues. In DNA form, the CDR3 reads TGTGCCAGTAGCGCCCGGGACAGGGGGAACACTGAAGCTTTCTTT. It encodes CASSARDRGNTEAFF.

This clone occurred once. The CDR3 DNA reads as TGTGCCATCGGGCTAGCGGGAGGCGTGGGAGAGCAGTACTTC. Its protein is CAIGLAGGVGEQYF. This chain links TRBV10-3 with TRBJ2-7, with 11 bases aligning to TRBD2. The germline gives CDR1 ENHRY, CDR2 SYGVKD. Trimming removed 8 bases from V and 7 bases from J; junction bases left unmatched: 10. This CDR3 is built from 14 residues.

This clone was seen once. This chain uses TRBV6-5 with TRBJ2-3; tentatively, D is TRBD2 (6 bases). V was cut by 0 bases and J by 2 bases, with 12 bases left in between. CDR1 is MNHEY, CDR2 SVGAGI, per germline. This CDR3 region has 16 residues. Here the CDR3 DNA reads TGTGCCAGCAGTTACTCAAGTGGGCGGGACACAGATACGCAGTATTTT. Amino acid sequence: CASSYSSGRDTDTQYF.

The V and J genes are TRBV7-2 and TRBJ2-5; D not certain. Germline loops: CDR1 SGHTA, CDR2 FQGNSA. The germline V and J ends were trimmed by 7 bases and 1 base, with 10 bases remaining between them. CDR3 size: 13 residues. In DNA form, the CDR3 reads TGTGCCAGCACGTCTACAGCCCAAGAGACCCAGTACTTC. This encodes CASTSTAQETQYF.

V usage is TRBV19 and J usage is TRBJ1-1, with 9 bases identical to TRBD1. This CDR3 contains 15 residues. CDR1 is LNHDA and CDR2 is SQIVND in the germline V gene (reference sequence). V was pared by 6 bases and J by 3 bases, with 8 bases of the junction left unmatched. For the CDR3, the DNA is TGTGCCAGTAGCACAACAGGGGGCGCGGACACTGAAGCTTTCTTT. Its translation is CASSTTGGADTEAFF.

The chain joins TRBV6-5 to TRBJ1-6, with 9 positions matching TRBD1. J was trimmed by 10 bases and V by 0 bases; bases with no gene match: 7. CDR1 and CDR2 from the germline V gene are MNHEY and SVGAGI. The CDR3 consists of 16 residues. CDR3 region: CASSYSVGTGPSPLHF. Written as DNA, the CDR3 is TGTGCCAGCAGTTACTCGGTGGGGACAGGGCCCTCACCCCTCCACTTT.

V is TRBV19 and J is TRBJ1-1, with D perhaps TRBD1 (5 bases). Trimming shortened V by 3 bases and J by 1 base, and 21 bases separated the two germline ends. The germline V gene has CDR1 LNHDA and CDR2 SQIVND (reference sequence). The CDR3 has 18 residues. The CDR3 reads CASSMLGQMIGKNTEAFF. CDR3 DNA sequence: TGTGCCAGTAGTATGCTAGGACAAATGATTGGGAAGAACACTGAAGCTTTCTTT.

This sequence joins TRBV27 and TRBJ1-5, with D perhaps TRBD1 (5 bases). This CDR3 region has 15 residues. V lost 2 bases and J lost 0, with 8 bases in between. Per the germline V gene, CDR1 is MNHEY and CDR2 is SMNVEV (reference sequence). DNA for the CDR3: TGTGCCAGCAGTTTAGCCGGGGGTAGCAATCAGCCCCAGCATTTT. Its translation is CASSLAGGSNQPQHF.

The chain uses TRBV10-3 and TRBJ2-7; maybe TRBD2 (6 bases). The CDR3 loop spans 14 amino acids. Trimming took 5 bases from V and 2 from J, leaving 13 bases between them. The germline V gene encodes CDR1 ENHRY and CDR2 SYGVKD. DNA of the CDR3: TGTGCCATCAGTTTAGAGTGGACTACCTACGAGCAGTACTTC. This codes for CAISLEWTTYEQYF.

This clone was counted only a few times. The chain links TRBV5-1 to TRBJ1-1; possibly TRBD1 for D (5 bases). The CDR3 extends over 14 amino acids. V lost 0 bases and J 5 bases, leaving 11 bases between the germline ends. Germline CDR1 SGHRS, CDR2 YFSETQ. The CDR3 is CASSLGVRGTEAFF. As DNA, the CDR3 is TGCGCCAGCAGCTTGGGGGTGCGGGGGACTGAAGCTTTCTTT.

CDR3 DNA: TGTGCCAGCAGCTCCCACAGGATACAATATAGCAATCAGCCCCAGCATTTT. It encodes CASSSHRIQYSNQPQHF. V gene TRBV21-1 combines with J gene TRBJ1-5; TRBD1, the table's D call, lacks a check against the DNA. TRBV21-1 is a recognized pseudogene. The CDR3 covers 17 residues.

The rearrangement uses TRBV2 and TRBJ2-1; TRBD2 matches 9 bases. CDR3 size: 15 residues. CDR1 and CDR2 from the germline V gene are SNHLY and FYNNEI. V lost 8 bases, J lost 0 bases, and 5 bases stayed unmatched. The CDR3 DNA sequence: TGTGCCAGCGTGCGTAGCGGGGGCTCCTACAATGAGCAGTTCTTC. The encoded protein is CASVRSGGSYNEQFF.

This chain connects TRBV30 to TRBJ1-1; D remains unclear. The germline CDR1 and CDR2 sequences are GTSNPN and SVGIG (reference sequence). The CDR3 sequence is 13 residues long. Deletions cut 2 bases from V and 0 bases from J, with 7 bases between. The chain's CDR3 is CAWSIQLNTEAFF. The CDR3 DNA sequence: TGTGCCTGGAGTATACAGTTGAACACTGAAGCTTTCTTT.

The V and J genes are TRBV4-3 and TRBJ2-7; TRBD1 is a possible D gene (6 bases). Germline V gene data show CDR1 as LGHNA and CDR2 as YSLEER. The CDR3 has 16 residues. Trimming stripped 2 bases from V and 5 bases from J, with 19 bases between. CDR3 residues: CASSQQVQGLEDEQYF. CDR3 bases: TGCGCCAGCAGCCAACAAGTGCAGGGGTTGGAGGACGAGCAGTACTTC.

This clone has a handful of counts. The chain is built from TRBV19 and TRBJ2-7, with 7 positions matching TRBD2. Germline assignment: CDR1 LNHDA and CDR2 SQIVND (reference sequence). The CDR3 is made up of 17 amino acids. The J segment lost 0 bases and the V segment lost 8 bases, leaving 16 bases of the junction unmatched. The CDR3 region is CASVGWSGATNSYEQYF. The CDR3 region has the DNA TGTGCCAGTGTTGGATGGAGCGGGGCAACGAACTCCTACGAGCAGTACTTC. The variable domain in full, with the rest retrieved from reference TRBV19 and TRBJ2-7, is DGGITQSPKYLFRKEGQNVTLSCEQNLNHDAMYWYRQDPGQGLRLIYYSQIVNDFQKGDIAEGYSVSREKKESFPLTVTSAQKNPTAFYLCASVGWSGATNSYEQYFGPGTRLTVT.

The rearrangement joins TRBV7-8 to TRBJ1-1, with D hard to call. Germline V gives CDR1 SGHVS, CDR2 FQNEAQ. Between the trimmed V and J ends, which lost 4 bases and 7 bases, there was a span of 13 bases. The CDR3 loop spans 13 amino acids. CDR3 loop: CASSSGGRIEAFF. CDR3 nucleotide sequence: TGTGCCAGCAGCTCCGGAGGACGGATTGAAGCTTTCTTT.

The CDR3 loop is CASIAGAFTNEQFF. DNA for the CDR3: TGTGCCTCTATAGCGGGGGCGTTTACTAATGAGCAGTTCTTC. The V call is TRBV30, the J call TRBJ2-1; TRBD2 matches 9 bases. J was trimmed by 7 bases and V by 7 bases; bases with no gene match: 11. This CDR3 has 14 residues. Germline V gene sequence: CDR1 GTSNPN, CDR2 SVGIG (reference sequence).

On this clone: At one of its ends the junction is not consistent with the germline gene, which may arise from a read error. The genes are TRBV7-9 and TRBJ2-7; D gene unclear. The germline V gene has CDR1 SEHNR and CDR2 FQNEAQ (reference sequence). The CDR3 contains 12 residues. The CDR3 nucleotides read TGTTCCAGCAGCTTTATTTCCTACGAGCAGTACTTC. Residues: CSSSFISYEQYF. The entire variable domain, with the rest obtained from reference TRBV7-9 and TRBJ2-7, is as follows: DTGVSQNPRHKITKRGQNVTFRCDPISEHNRLYWYRQTLGQGPEFLTYFQNEAQLEKSRLLSDRFSAERPKGSFSTLEIQRTEQGDSAMYLCSSSFISYEQYFGPGTRLTVT.

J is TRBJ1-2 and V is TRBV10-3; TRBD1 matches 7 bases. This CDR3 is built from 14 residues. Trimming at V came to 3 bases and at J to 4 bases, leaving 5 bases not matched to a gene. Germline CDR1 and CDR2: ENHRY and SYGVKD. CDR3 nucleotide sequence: TGTGCCATCAGTGATAACAGGGGCCTCTATGGCTACACCTTC. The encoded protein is CAISDNRGLYGYTF.

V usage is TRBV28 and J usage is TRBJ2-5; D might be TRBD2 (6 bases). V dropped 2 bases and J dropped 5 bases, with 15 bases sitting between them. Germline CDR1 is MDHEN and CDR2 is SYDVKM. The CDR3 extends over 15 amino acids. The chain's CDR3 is CASSLKSGEVETQYF. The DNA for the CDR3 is TGTGCCAGCAGTTTAAAGTCGGGAGAAGTGGAGACCCAGTACTTC. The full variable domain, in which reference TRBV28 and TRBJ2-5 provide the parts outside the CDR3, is DVKVTQSSRYLVKRTGEKVFLECVQDMDHENMFWYRQDPGLGLRLIYFSYDVKMKEKGDIPEGYSVSREKKERFSLILESASTNQTSMYLCASSLKSGEVETQYFGPGTRLLVL.

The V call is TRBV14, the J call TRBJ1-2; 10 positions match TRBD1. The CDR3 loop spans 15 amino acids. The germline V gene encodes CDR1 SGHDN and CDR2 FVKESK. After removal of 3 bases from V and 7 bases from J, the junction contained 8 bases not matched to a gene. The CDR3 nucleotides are TGTGCCAGCAGCCACAGCGGGACAGGGGATGGTGGCTACACCTTC. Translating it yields CASSHSGTGDGGYTF.